This is a list of T cell receptor beta chains from one sample in a study of blood T cell repertoires in COVID-19. The table came from immunoSEQ multiplex PCR; TCRdb's copy has only in-frame clones and leaves some out. The table has about 270,000 clones, 70% to 90% seen once. Sequenced: PBMCs or T cells enriched from blood (not recorded which). The receptors here all came from a young man who had recovered from COVID-19. The CDR3 runs from the conserved cysteine through the conserved F or W. D genes are given only for firm matches. The listing skips clone size in some rows; elsewhere it reads once, few, many or a size class.

J gene: TRBJ1-5
V gene: TRBV6-5
D gene: -
clone size: -
CDR3 DNA: TGTGCCAGCAGAAACCGAGATCAGCCCCAGCATTTT
CDR3 protein: CASRNRDQPQHF

J gene: TRBJ1-1
V gene: TRBV10-3
D gene: -
clone size: -
CDR3 DNA: TGTGCCACCCGGGGGTCTTCCTCGAACACTGAAGCTTTCTTT
CDR3 protein: CATRGSSSNTEAFF

J gene: TRBJ2-3
V gene: TRBV18
D gene: -
clone size: -
CDR3 DNA: TGTGCCAGCTCACCGGGGGGATCAGATACGCAGTATTTT
CDR3 protein: CASSPGGSDTQYF

J gene: TRBJ1-5
V gene: TRBV29-1
D gene: TRBD1
clone size: few
CDR3 DNA: TGCAGCGTTGAAGAAGGGGGCGGTCAGCCCCAGCATTTT
CDR3 protein: CSVEEGGGQPQHF

J gene: TRBJ1-2
V gene: TRBV6-5
D gene: TRBD1
clone size: -
CDR3 DNA: TGTGCCAGCAGTTACTGGGGACAGGGGACGCCGGGCTACACCTTC
CDR3 protein: CASSYWGQGTPGYTF

J gene: TRBJ2-3
V gene: TRBV2
D gene: TRBD2
clone size: -
CDR3 DNA: TGTGCCAGCAGCCGACTAGCGGGAGGGTCAGATACGCAGTATTTT
CDR3 protein: CASSRLAGGSDTQYF

J gene: TRBJ2-5
V gene: TRBV6-5
D gene: TRBD2
clone size: -
CDR3 DNA: TGTGCCAGCAGAGCAAGCGGGGGCCAACAAGAGACCCAGTACTTC
CDR3 protein: CASRASGGQQETQYF

J gene: TRBJ2-5
V gene: TRBV3-1/TRBV3-2
D gene: TRBD2
clone size: -
CDR3 DNA: TGTGCCAGCAGCCAAGTACTAGCGGTACAAGAGACCCAGTACTTC
CDR3 protein: CASSQVLAVQETQYF

J gene: TRBJ2-3
V gene: TRBV29-1
D gene: -
clone size: -
CDR3 DNA: TGCAGCGTTGAAACTGATACGCAGTATTTT
CDR3 protein: CSVETDTQYF

J gene: TRBJ1-5
V gene: TRBV4-2
D gene: -
clone size: -
CDR3 DNA: TGTGCCAGCAGCCAAGAACCCCATCACAGCAATAGCAATCAGCCCCAGCATTTT
CDR3 protein: CASSQEPHHSNSNQPQHF

J gene: TRBJ2-6
V gene: TRBV7-9
D gene: -
clone size: -
CDR3 DNA: TGTGCCAGCAGCTTAGAGGCAGGTGGGGCCAACGTCCTGACTTTC
CDR3 protein: CASSLEAGGANVLTF

J gene: TRBJ2-7
V gene: TRBV11-2
D gene: TRBD1
clone size: -
CDR3 DNA: TGTGCCAGCAGCTTCGGGACAGGGTACTACGAGCAGTACTTC
CDR3 protein: CASSFGTGYYEQYF